A selection of T cell receptor beta chains follows, all from one sample in a study of T cells in Graves' hyperthyroidism and ophthalmopathy. A single record per CDR3 protein comes from TCRdb applying MiXCR to the multiplex PCR reads. The sample yields around 380,000 distinct CDR3 sequences, around an eighth seen once. Sequenced: blood. The receptors were sampled from a man aged 25 to 45 with Graves' hyperthyroidism that later progressed to Graves' ophthalmopathy. Both conserved end residues are part of each CDR3. D genes are given only for firm matches. Size is stated for part of the rows, as once, few or many counts, or as a class when the clone is expanded.

v_call,clone_size,d_call,j_call,cdr3_nt,cdr3_aa
TRBV30,few,NA,TRBJ1-2,TGTGCCTGGAGCGGAGACTATGGCTACACCTTC,CAWSGDYGYTF
TRBV5-4,few,NA,TRBJ2-5,TGTGCCAGCAGCTTGGATGATGAGGAGACCCAGTACTTC,CASSLDDEETQYF
TRBV19,NA,TRBD1,TRBJ1-4,TGTGCCAGCCTCAGGGGGCAAGGAAAACTGTTTTTT,CASLRGQGKLFF
TRBV6-1,many,NA,TRBJ2-1,TGTGCCAGCAGCTCAGACCGACCCTACAATGAGCAGTTCTTC,CASSSDRPYNEQFF
TRBV2,NA,NA,TRBJ2-7,TGTGCCAGCAGTGAAGTGACGCAACACTCCTACGAGCAGTACTTC,CASSEVTQHSYEQYF
TRBV10-1,many,NA,TRBJ1-2,TGCGCCAGCAGTGAGAACCGCAAGGGGCCCTATGGCTACACCTTC,CASSENRKGPYGYTF
TRBV6-1,NA,NA,TRBJ1-5,TGTGCCAGCAGAGGTCAGGTTGGTCAGCCCCAGCATTTT,CASRGQVGQPQHF
TRBV9,many,TRBD1,TRBJ2-7,TGTGCCAGCAGCGTATGGGACAGGGATGACGAGCAGTACTTC,CASSVWDRDDEQYF
TRBV20-1,many,NA,TRBJ1-5,TGCAGTGCTAGGAGTGGCAATCAGCCCCAGCATTTT,CSARSGNQPQHF
TRBV2,many,TRBD1,TRBJ1-4,TGTGCCAACGTAGACAGGGTTAATGAAAAACTGTTTTTT,CANVDRVNEKLFF
TRBV2,many,NA,TRBJ2-1,TGTGCCAGCAGTGACAAGGGTAGAAATGAGCAGTTCTTC,CASSDKGRNEQFF
TRBV10-2,many,NA,TRBJ2-7,TGCGCCAGCAGTGAAGATAGGTTTTTCTCCTACGAGCAGTACTTC,CASSEDRFFSYEQYF
TRBV5-4,NA,TRBD2,TRBJ2-3,TGTGCCAGCAGCTTGAGGAGCGGGGGGGCCTTGACAGATACGCAGTATTTT,CASSLRSGGALTDTQYF
TRBV19,NA,NA,TRBJ1-5,TGTGCCAGTAGTATGGGATTTGTGGGGGCTGATCAGCCCCAGCATTTT,CASSMGFVGADQPQHF
TRBV12-3/TRBV12-4,many,NA,TRBJ1-4,TGTGCCAGCAAACAAGGACGGAGTAATGAAAAACTGTTTTTT,CASKQGRSNEKLFF
TRBV10-3,few,NA,TRBJ2-3,TGTGCCATCAGTGAGGACAGAAGCACAGATACGCAGTATTTT,CAISEDRSTDTQYF
TRBV7-9,few,TRBD1,TRBJ1-2,TGTGCCAGCAGCTCCGCTGGACAGGGTCCGGCTAACTATGGCTACACCTTC,CASSSAGQGPANYGYTF
TRBV7-9,few,TRBD2,TRBJ2-5,TGTGCCAGCAGCCTTTGGACTAGCGGCCGCGGAGAGACCCAGTACTTC,CASSLWTSGRGETQYF
TRBV4-1,NA,TRBD2,TRBJ2-1,TGCGCCAGCAGGTACGAGACTAGCGGAGGCAATGAGCAGTTCTTC,CASRYETSGGNEQFF
TRBV28,many,NA,TRBJ1-3,TGTGCCAGCAGTTCTGGCAGCAACTCTGGAAACACCATATATTTT,CASSSGSNSGNTIYF
TRBV28,many,TRBD2,TRBJ2-5,TGTGCCAGCAGTTTAGATCGAGAAGCGGGGAAACAAGAGACCCAGTACTTC,CASSLDREAGKQETQYF
TRBV7-9,NA,NA,TRBJ2-7,TGTGCCAGCACCTCCTCGGCGACAGGGAGGTATGAGCAGTACTTC,CASTSSATGRYEQYF
TRBV2,many,NA,TRBJ2-7,TGTGCCAGCAACCCAGGATGGACTTCTCAAGGCGAGCAGTACTTC,CASNPGWTSQGEQYF
TRBV6-1,many,NA,TRBJ1-5,TGTGCCAGCAGTGAAGCCCTCGACGGGAATCAGCCCCAGCATTTT,CASSEALDGNQPQHF
TRBV7-2,many,NA,TRBJ1-5,TGTGCCAGCAGCCCCGGGTCCATTGGTCCCCAGCATTTT,CASSPGSIGPQHF
TRBV28,NA,NA,TRBJ1-4,TGTGCCAGCAGTTATGGGGAGAGGTGGAATGAAAAACTGTTTTTT,CASSYGERWNEKLFF
TRBV29-1,few,NA,TRBJ2-1,TGCAGCGTTGACCCCCAGTCTGGCTCCTACAATGAGCAGTTCTTC,CSVDPQSGSYNEQFF
TRBV28,many,NA,TRBJ1-6,TGTGCCAGCAGTACAACAGGGAGCCTCATTAATTCACCCCTCCACTTT,CASSTTGSLINSPLHF
TRBV5-4,NA,NA,TRBJ2-7,TGTGCCAGCAGCCCAAAAGACGCTTCCTACGAGCAGTACTTC,CASSPKDASYEQYF
TRBV3-1,NA,TRBD2,TRBJ2-3,TGTGCCAGCAGCCAAGCGGGGGGGCATCCAAGGGATACGCAGTATTTT,CASSQAGGHPRDTQYF
TRBV20-1,few,NA,TRBJ2-7,TGCAGTGCTAGAGCGGCCCGAGGGTCCTACGAGCAGTACTTC,CSARAARGSYEQYF
TRBV10-3,NA,NA,TRBJ1-1,TGTGCCATCAGTGAGTCGTGGGGACGGAAGATCATGAACACTGAAGCTTTCTTT,CAISESWGRKIMNTEAFF
TRBV6-1,NA,NA,TRBJ2-5,TGTGCCAGCAGTGAATCGCAGATTCAAGAGACCCAGTACTTC,CASSESQIQETQYF
TRBV2,many,TRBD2,TRBJ2-5,TGTGCCAGCACTATACTAGCGGGGGGGCCCTTAGGAGAGACCCAGTACTTC,CASTILAGGPLGETQYF
TRBV13,NA,NA,TRBJ2-3,TGTGCCAGCAGCTCACCACTCACACACCTAGGCACAGATACGCAGTATTTT,CASSSPLTHLGTDTQYF
TRBV6-2/TRBV6-3,few,NA,TRBJ2-7,TGTGCCAGCAGTTACTGGGACCCCACCTACGAGCAGTACTTC,CASSYWDPTYEQYF
TRBV2,many,NA,TRBJ1-4,TGTGCCAGCCTATGGTCCACTCGGGGTGAAAAACTGTTTTTT,CASLWSTRGEKLFF
TRBV27,NA,NA,TRBJ2-6,TGTGCCAGCAGGCCCTATTCTGGGGCCAACGTCCTGACTTTC,CASRPYSGANVLTF
TRBV4-1,many,TRBD2,TRBJ2-3,TGCGCCAGCACCGCGGGGGGTCGCACAGATACGCAGTATTTT,CASTAGGRTDTQYF
TRBV19,few,TRBD1,TRBJ1-5,TGTGCCAGTAGTATCATTCCGGGACAGGGTCCACCCCACAATCAGCCCCAGCATTTT,CASSIIPGQGPPHNQPQHF
TRBV7-8,NA,NA,TRBJ2-5,TGTGCCAGCAGCCTCGTGCCTGAGACCCAGTACTTC,CASSLVPETQYF
TRBV9,NA,NA,TRBJ1-3,TGTGCCGTTCCCTACACCACGGCTTTGGCTATATCTGGAAACACCATATATTTT,CAVPYTTALAISGNTIYF
TRBV2,NA,NA,TRBJ2-7,TGTGCCAGCGGTGTGACAAAGGAGCAGTACTTC,CASGVTKEQYF
TRBV27,many,NA,TRBJ1-5,TGTGCCAGCAGCCTGAGATTTTCAGATAGCAATCAGCCCCAGCATTTT,CASSLRFSDSNQPQHF
TRBV7-9,few,TRBD2,TRBJ2-2,TGTGCCAGCAGGAGAGGCGGGGGGGCAAACACCGGGGAGCTGTTTTTT,CASRRGGGANTGELFF
TRBV28,many,NA,TRBJ2-7,TGTGCCAGCACCTTCGGGGCAAGCTCCTACGAGCAGTACTTC,CASTFGASSYEQYF
TRBV12-3/TRBV12-4,many,NA,TRBJ2-3,TGTGCCAGCAGTTTACGGGGGAGCACAGATACGCAGTATTTT,CASSLRGSTDTQYF
TRBV28,many,TRBD1,TRBJ2-1,TGTGCCAGCAGTTCCCCCGGGACAGGAATTAAGGATGAGCAGTTCTTC,CASSSPGTGIKDEQFF
TRBV18,NA,TRBD1,TRBJ1-2,TGTGCCAGCTCACCCAAGACAGGGGCCAACTATGGCTACACCTTC,CASSPKTGANYGYTF
TRBV29-1,few,NA,TRBJ1-5,TGCAGCGTTTGGGCGGGGCCCAATCAGCCCCAGCATTTT,CSVWAGPNQPQHF
TRBV24-1,NA,NA,TRBJ2-7,TGTGCCACCAGTGTCGGACCGTTTATCGAGCAGTACTTC,CATSVGPFIEQYF
TRBV4-1,many,NA,TRBJ2-7,TGCGCCAGCAGCCAAGATGACATATCCTACGAGCAGTACTTC,CASSQDDISYEQYF
TRBV4-2,NA,TRBD1,TRBJ1-1,TGTGCCAGCAGCCAAGAACTGGCAGGGGGGAACACTGAAGCTTTCTTT,CASSQELAGGNTEAFF